Detailed here is one T cell receptor (beta chain). The target of this receptor is not known. No base quality values were provided; no much bigger clone lies one nucleotide off. The sample comes from a study of blood T cell repertoires in COVID-19 (dated by TCRdb to about 2020). In the study overall: Samples covering the acute and convalescent phases of COVID-19 were provided by collaborators in the United States, Italy and Spain. Where available, HLA class I and class II types were taken from metadata supplied by the sample provider and were not determined by assay-based typing. Deeply sampled blood TCRbeta repertoires from subjects exposed to, actively infected with, or recovered from COVID-19 were included in the dataset. Nearly every sample came with metadata listing a de-identified subject ID, COVID-19 status, age in years and sex. The repertoires were released in a freely available public database intended as a resource for research on the immune response to SARS-CoV-2. The material from the prospective study consisted of cDNA or gDNA derived from T cells, B-cell-depleted T cells, or PBMCs. Samples were obtained from the ongoing ImmuneRACE study (first 160 participants) and from 1,254 subjects provided by 6 global collaborators.

Collaborating institutions collected whole blood in K2EDTA tubes following their own protocols. Collaborator samples were shipped for TCRbeta analysis as frozen whole blood, isolated PBMCs, or DNA extracted from either sample type. The cysteine opens and the phenylalanine closes a CDR3 of 16 amino acids. Only CDR3 DNA is held: 48 bases, read in frame from base 1. Via the germline V gene (reference sequence), CDR1 is GTSNPN and CDR2 SVGIG. For this chain, trimming is 7 bases at the V end and 7 bases at the J end, and the number of junction bases without a gene match is 15. Study-level results and caveats: The amount of clinical and demographic metadata varied by source and participant and was provided uncurated.

The immunoSEQ Assay, a bias-controlled multiplex PCR, was used to amplify TCRbeta CDR3 regions from genomic DNA. Per the authors' processing: Nucleated cell counts per sample were estimated from amplification of reference gene primers within the assay. To quantify the absolute abundance of each unique TCRbeta CDR3 rearrangement, sequence reads were collapsed and filtered. For each sample, productive Simpson clonality was calculated as the square root of Simpson's diversity index across productive rearrangements. Drawn from immuneACCESS, this table holds only the in-frame rearrangements with V and J called that TCRdb kept. Clones are partly lost; checked studies trace under half to an unresolved V gene and leave the rest unexplained. D and trimming come from the DNA, and the V and J calls and clone size come from that table. Within this sample are approximately 190,000 clones, with roughly nine tenths of them counted one time only. Of the sample, roughly 2.2% is held by the ten largest clones.

The specimen was peripheral blood. The sequence joins TRBV30 to TRBJ1-6, with 8 middle bases fitting TRBD1. The TCR originated in a man aged 70 or older with active or convalescent COVID-19. The nucleotide sequence reads TGTGCCTTGATGACAGGGGCCACGTACTCAAATTCACCCCTCCACTTT. Translated, it gives CALMTGATYSNSPLHF. Reference TRBV30 and TRBJ1-6 genes cover what lies past the CDR3, so the full variable domain is SQTIHQWPATLVQPVGSPLSLECTVEGTSNPNLYWYRQAAGRGLQLLFYSVGIGQISSEVPQNLSASRPQDRQFILSSKKLLLSDSGFYLCALMTGATYSNSPLHFGNGTRLTVT.